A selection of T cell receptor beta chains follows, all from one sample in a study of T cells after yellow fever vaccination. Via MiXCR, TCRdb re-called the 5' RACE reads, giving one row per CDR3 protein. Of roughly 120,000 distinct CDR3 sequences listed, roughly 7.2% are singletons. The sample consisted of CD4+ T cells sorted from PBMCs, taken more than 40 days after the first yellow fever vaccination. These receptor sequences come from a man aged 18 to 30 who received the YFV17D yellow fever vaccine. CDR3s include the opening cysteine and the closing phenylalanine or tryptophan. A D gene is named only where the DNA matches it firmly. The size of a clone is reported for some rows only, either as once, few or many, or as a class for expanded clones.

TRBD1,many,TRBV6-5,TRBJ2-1,TGTGCCAGCAGGGGCACAGGGGGCAATGAGCAGTTCTTC,CASRGTGGNEQFF
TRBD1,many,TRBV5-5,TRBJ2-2,TGTGCCAGCAACCGGGACAGACCCACCGGGGAGCTGTTTTTT,CASNRDRPTGELFF
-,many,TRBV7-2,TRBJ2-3,TGTGCCAGCAGCCCTTGGACAGCTAGCACAGATACGCAGTATTTT,CASSPWTASTDTQYF
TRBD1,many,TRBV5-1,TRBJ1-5,TGCGCCAGCAGCTCGGGACAGAGTGATCAGCCCCAGCATTTT,CASSSGQSDQPQHF
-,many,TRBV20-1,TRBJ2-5,TGCAGTGCTAGGCCACCGGGACTCCCAGGAGGGACCCAGTACTTC,CSARPPGLPGGTQYF
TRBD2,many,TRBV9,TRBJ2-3,TGTGCCAGCAGCGTTCTCAGCGGGGGGGCAGATACGCAGTATTTT,CASSVLSGGADTQYF
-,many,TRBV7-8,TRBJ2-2,TGTGCCAGCAGCCCGGACGGCGCGAACACCGGGGAGCTGTTTTTT,CASSPDGANTGELFF
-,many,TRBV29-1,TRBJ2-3,TGCAGCACTGGGGCGGGAGATACGCAGTATTTT,CSTGAGDTQYF
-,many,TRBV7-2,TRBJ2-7,TGTGCCAGCAGCTCCAGGGGCTACGAGCAGTACTTC,CASSSRGYEQYF
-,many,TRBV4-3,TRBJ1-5,TGCGCCAGCAGCCAAGATGTCGGATCCAATCAGCCCCAGCATTTT,CASSQDVGSNQPQHF
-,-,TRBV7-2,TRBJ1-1,TGTACCAGCAGCTCTTACGGGACAAGGAACACTGAAGCTTTCTTT,CTSSSYGTRNTEAFF
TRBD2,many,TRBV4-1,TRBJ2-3,TGCGCCAGCAGCCAAGAAGGAGGAGCGGGGGGGGTGAGGACGCAGTATTTT,CASSQEGGAGGVRTQYF
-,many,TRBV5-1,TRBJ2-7,TGCGCCAGCAGCGAAAACTACGAGCAGTACTTC,CASSENYEQYF
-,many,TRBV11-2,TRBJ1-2,TGTGCCAGCAGCTTAGACGGGCCCCTAAGCTATGGCTACACCTTC,CASSLDGPLSYGYTF
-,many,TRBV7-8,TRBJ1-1,TGTGCCAGCAGCTTACGGGGCAGGCTAGGTAGGACTTTCACTGAAGCTTTCTTT,CASSLRGRLGRTFTEAFF
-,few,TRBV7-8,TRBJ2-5,TGTGCCAGCAGCTTTGGTGGTACGATCCAAGAGACCCAGTACTTC,CASSFGGTIQETQYF
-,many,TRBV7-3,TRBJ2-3,TGTGCCAGCAGCTTAACGGGACGAGGCACAGATACGCAGTATTTT,CASSLTGRGTDTQYF
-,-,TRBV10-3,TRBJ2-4,TGTGCCATCAGTGAGTCCGAGTCTATTGATTTTCAGTACTTC,CAISESESIDFQYF
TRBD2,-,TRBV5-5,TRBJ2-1,TGTGCCAGCACCCAGGAACGGGGGGGCCGCGATGAGCAGTTCTTC,CASTQERGGRDEQFF
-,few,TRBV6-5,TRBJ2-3,TGTGCCAGCCAAGCGGGCACAGATACGCAGTATTTT,CASQAGTDTQYF
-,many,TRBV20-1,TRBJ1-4,TGCAGTGCTAGCTTTCGGCAGGGACGGGAAAAACTGTTTTTT,CSASFRQGREKLFF
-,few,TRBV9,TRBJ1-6,TGTGCCAGCAGCGCCAACAGGGAGCCTCCCCTCCACTTT,CASSANREPPLHF
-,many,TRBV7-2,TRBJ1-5,TGTGCCAGCAGCTTTGGGGGTACGAGGGGTCAGCCCCAGCATTTT,CASSFGGTRGQPQHF
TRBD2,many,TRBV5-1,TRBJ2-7,TGCGCCAGCAGCTTGGGGACTAGCGGGGGGGGCATCACCTACGAGCAGTACTTC,CASSLGTSGGGITYEQYF
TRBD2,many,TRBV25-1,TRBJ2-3,TGTGCCAGCAGTGAATGGGGGGGTAGCACAGATACGCAGTATTTT,CASSEWGGSTDTQYF
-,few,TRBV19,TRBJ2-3,TGTGCCAGTAGTAAGGGCCAGGACACAGATACGCAGTATTTT,CASSKGQDTDTQYF
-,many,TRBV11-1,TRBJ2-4,TGTGCCAGCAGCTCGAACCCACCAGGGGTTGGGGCCAAAAACATTCAGTACTTC,CASSSNPPGVGAKNIQYF
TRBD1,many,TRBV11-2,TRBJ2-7,TGTGCCAGCAGGGACGCGAGGACAGGGAATTACGAGCAGTACTTC,CASRDARTGNYEQYF
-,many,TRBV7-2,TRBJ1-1,TGTGCCAGCAGCCCCGTAGGACAGAATGTTAACACTGAAGCTTTCTTT,CASSPVGQNVNTEAFF
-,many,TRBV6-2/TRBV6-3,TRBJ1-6,TGTGCCAGCAGTTACTGGGGTATCGGCAATAATTCACCCCTCCACTTT,CASSYWGIGNNSPLHF
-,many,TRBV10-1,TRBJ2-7,TGCGCCAGCAGTGAGTCGATTGGGGGGACCCCTATTCGGCGGTACTTC,CASSESIGGTPIRRYF
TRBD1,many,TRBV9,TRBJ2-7,TGTGCCAGCAGCGTAGCTGGGGGACAGGGGGACTACGAGCAGTACTTC,CASSVAGGQGDYEQYF
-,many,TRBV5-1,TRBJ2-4,TGCGCCAGCAGCTCTGAACAGGGTGGGGCCAAAAACATTCAGTACTTC,CASSSEQGGAKNIQYF
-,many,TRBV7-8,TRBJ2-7,TGTGCCAGCAGCTTCAACAGGGTCACCTACGAGCAGTACTTC,CASSFNRVTYEQYF
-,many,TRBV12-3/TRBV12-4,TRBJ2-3,TGTGCCAGCAGCTCCGTGGGGACAGATACGCAGTATTTT,CASSSVGTDTQYF
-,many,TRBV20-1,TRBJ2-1,TGCAGTGCTAGAGCAAACCAAGGGGCCTACAATGAGCAGTTCTTC,CSARANQGAYNEQFF
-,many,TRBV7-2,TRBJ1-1,TGTGCCAGCAGCGCAGACATGAACACTGAAGCTTTCTTT,CASSADMNTEAFF
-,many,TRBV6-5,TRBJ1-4,TGTGCCAGCAGTTACTTGGGTAATGAAAAACTGTTTTTT,CASSYLGNEKLFF
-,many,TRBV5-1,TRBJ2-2,TGCGCCAGCAGCTTCCACCCTTTGGACGGGGAGCTGTTTTTT,CASSFHPLDGELFF
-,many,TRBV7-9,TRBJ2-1,TGTGCCAGCAGCTTTTGGGGTTTGGACAATGAGCAGTTCTTC,CASSFWGLDNEQFF
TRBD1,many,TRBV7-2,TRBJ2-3,TGTGCCAGCAGCTTCTGGGACAGGCCCACAGATACGCAGTATTTT,CASSFWDRPTDTQYF
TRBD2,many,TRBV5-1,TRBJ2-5,TGCGCCAGCAGCTTGGCCGGGAGGGGGGCCATTCAAGAGACCCAGTACTTC,CASSLAGRGAIQETQYF
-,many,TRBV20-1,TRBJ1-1,TGCAGTGCTATGGCGGCCGGACTGAACACTGAAGCTTTCTTT,CSAMAAGLNTEAFF
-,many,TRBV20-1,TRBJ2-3,TGCAGTGCTAGACGAGGCGGCGGAGATACGCAGTATTTT,CSARRGGGDTQYF
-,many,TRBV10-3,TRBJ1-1,TGTGCCATCAGTGAGGCCACAGGGTGGGGGACTGAAGCTTTCTTT,CAISEATGWGTEAFF
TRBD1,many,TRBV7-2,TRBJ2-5,TGTGCCAGCAGCCGACAGGGGGCTCAAGAGACCCAGTACTTC,CASSRQGAQETQYF
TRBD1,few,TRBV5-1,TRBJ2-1,TGCGCCAGCAATGTCCAGACAGGGACATCCTACAATGAGCAGTTCTTC,CASNVQTGTSYNEQFF